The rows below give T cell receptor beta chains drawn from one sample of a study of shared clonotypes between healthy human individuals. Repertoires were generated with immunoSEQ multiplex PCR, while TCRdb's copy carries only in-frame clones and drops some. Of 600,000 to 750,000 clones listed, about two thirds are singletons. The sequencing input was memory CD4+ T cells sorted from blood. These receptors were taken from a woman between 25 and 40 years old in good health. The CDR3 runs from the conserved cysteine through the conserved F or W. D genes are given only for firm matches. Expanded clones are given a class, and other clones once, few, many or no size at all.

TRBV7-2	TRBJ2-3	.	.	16	TGTGCCAGCACCCTCAGGGGGGGCGCTAGCACAGATACGCAGTATTTT	CASTLRGGASTDTQYF
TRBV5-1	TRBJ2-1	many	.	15	TGCGCCAGCAGCTTGGATTTTGGTGCGTACAATGAGCAGTTCTTC	CASSLDFGAYNEQFF
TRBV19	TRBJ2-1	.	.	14	TGTGCCAGTAGTCAGACATTATCCTACAATGAGCAGTTCTTC	CASSQTLSYNEQFF
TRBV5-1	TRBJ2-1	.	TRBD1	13	TGCGCCAGCAGCTCGGACAGGGCCTATGAGCAGTTCTTC	CASSSDRAYEQFF
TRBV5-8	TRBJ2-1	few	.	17	TGTGCCAGCAGCTTGGCCGAGGGGGGCCGATCCTACAATGAGCAGTTCTTC	CASSLAEGGRSYNEQFF
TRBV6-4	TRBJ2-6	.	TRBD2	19	TGTGCCAGCAGTGAGCAAGCGGGACTAGCCCCTTTTGGGGCCAACGTCCTGACTTTC	CASSEQAGLAPFGANVLTF
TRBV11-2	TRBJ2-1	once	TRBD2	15	TGTGCCAGCAGCTTAGCTCGAGCGGGGTACAATGAGCAGTTCTTC	CASSLARAGYNEQFF
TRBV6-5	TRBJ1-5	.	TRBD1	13	TGTGCCAGCAGAACAGGGGGAGATCAGCCCCAGCATTTT	CASRTGGDQPQHF
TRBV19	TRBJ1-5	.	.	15	TGTGCCAGTAGTATAGATCAGGGGAACATTGAGCCCCAGCATTTT	CASSIDQGNIEPQHF
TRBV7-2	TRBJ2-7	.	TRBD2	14	TGTGCCAGCAGCTTTCTAGCGGTCACCTACGAGCAGTACTTC	CASSFLAVTYEQYF
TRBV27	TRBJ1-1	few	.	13	TGTGCCAGCAGTTTAAAAATGAACACTGAAGCTTTCTTT	CASSLKMNTEAFF
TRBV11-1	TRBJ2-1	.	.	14	TGTGCCAGCAGCTTAGGGTTGGATTACAATGAGCAGTTCTTC	CASSLGLDYNEQFF
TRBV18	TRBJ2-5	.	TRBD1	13	TGTGCCAGCTCACCGGACAGGGAAGAGACCCAGTACTTC	CASSPDREETQYF
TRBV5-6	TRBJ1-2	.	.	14	TGTGCCAGCAGCTCGCTCGACAGGAACTATGGCTACACCTTC	CASSSLDRNYGYTF
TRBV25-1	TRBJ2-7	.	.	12	TGTGCCAGCAGTCGTGGCTCCTACGAGCAGTACTTC	CASSRGSYEQYF
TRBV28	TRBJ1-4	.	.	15	TGTGCCAGCAGTGGCCCGGGGGTAACTAATGAAAAACTGTTTTTT	CASSGPGVTNEKLFF
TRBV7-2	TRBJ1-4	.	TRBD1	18	TGTGCCAGCAGCTCACCGGGACAGGGCCTCTCGATTAATGAAAAACTGTTTTTT	CASSSPGQGLSINEKLFF
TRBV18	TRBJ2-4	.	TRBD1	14	TGTGCCAGCTCCTCGACAGGGGTCAAAAACATTCAGTACTTC	CASSSTGVKNIQYF
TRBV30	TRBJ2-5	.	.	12	TGTGCCTGGAGCTCGACCCAAGAGACCCAGTACTTC	CAWSSTQETQYF
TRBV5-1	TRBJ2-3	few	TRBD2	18	TGCGCCAGCAGCAGACGGTCCCCTAGCGGGGCCGGGTCCGATACGCAGTATTTT	CASSRRSPSGAGSDTQYF
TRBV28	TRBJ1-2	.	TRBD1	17	TGTGCCAGCAGTTCGCCCTCCCCCTTACAGGGGGGAGATGGCTACACCTTC	CASSSPSPLQGGDGYTF
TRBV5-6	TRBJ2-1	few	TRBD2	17	TGTGCCAGCAGCCCCCGAGGCCTAGCGGGAGGTTCCATTGAGCAGTTCTTC	CASSPRGLAGGSIEQFF
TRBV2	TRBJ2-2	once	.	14	TGTGCCAGCAGTCAGTGGGAGGACACCGGGGAGCTGTTTTTT	CASSQWEDTGELFF
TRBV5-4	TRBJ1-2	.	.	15	TGTGCCAGCAGCTTGGACGCAGGCTCTTACTATGGCTACACCTTC	CASSLDAGSYYGYTF
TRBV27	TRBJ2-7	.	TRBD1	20	TGTGCCAGCAGTTACCAGCGAAACAGGGGACGAACTTTGGGGGCCTACGAGCAGTACTTC	CASSYQRNRGRTLGAYEQYF
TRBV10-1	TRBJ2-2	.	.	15	TGCGCCAGCAGTGAGTCAGGTCTAAACACCGGGGAGCTGTTTTTT	CASSESGLNTGELFF
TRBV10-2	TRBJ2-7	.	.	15	TGCGCCAGCAGTCTGGTCGCCAGGGACTCTTACGAGCAGTACTTC	CASSLVARDSYEQYF
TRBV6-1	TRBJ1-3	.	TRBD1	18	TGTGCCAGCAGTGGGGGACAGGGGGCACAATTCTCTGGAAACACCATATATTTT	CASSGGQGAQFSGNTIYF
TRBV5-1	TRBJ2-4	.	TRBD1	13	TGCGCCAGCAGCGCAGGACAGGGATTCATTCAGTACTTC	CASSAGQGFIQYF
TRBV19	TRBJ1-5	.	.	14	TGTGCCAGTAGTATGGTGTTGGAGGAACTCCGGCAGCATTTT	CASSMVLEELRQHF
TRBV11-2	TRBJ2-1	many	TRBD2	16	TGTGCCAGCAGCTCGGTAGGGCTAGCGGGAGGAAATGAGCAGTTCTTC	CASSSVGLAGGNEQFF
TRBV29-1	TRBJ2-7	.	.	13	TGCAGCGGGGTTCGGGGGAGGTTTAACGAGCAGTACTTC	CSGVRGRFNEQYF
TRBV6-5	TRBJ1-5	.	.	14	TGTGCCAGCAGCCCCGACAGCGGGAATCAGCCCCAGCATTTT	CASSPDSGNQPQHF
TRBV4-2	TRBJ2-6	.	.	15	TGTGCCAGCAGCCAAGTCCCTGAGGGGGCCAACGTCCTGACTTTC	CASSQVPEGANVLTF
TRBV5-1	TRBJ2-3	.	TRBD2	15	TGCGCCAGCAGCGAACTAGCGGGAGGGCCGGATACGCAGTATTTT	CASSELAGGPDTQYF
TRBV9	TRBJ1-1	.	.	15	TGTGCCAGCAGCGTAGTGCAGGCAGGGAACACTGAAGCTTTCTTT	CASSVVQAGNTEAFF
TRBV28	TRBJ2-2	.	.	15	TGTGCCAGCAGTTCCGGGACTGGGCCCGCCGGGGAGCTGTTTTTT	CASSSGTGPAGELFF
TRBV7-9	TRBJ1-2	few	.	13	TGTGCCAGCAGCTTAACCGGGGAGGGCGGCTACACCTTC	CASSLTGEGGYTF
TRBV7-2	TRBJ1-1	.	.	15	TGTGCCAGCAGCCCGTACTTAGGAGGAAACACTGAAGCTTTCTTT	CASSPYLGGNTEAFF
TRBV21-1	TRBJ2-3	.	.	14	TGTGCCAGCGGGGGTCATGGGGGCACAGATACGCAGTATTTT	CASGGHGGTDTQYF
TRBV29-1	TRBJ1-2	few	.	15	TGCAGCGTTGAAGGTCCTCTCTCAGCTAACTATGGCTACACCTTC	CSVEGPLSANYGYTF
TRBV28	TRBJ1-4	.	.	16	TGTGCCAGCAGCTTCCCCGGGACACTGAATAATGAAAAACTGTTTTTT	CASSFPGTLNNEKLFF
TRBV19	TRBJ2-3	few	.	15	TGTGCCAGTAGTATAGATGCAGACGACACAGATACGCAGTATTTT	CASSIDADDTDTQYF
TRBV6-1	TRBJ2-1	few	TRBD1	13	TGTGCCAGCAACCCGGGACAGGGTAATGAGCAGTTCTTC	CASNPGQGNEQFF
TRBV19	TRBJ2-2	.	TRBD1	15	TGTGCCAGTAGTGGACAGGGATTGGGGACCGGGGAGCTGTTTTTT	CASSGQGLGTGELFF
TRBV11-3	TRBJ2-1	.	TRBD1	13	TGTGCCAGCAGCTCGGACAGGGGGCCTGAGCAGTTCTTC	CASSSDRGPEQFF
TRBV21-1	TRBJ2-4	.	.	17	TGTGCCAGCGGCCCCGGGCCGATTGGAGGGTCCAAAAACATTCAGTACTTC	CASGPGPIGGSKNIQYF
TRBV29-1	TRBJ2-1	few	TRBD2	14	TGCAGCGTTGGTGGCGGGAGGGCCGGTTTCGAGCAGTTCTTC	CSVGGGRAGFEQFF
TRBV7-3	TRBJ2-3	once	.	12	TGTGCCAGCAGCTTAAGTGGAGATACGCAGTATTTT	CASSLSGDTQYF
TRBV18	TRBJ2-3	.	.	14	TGTGCCAGCTCACAGCAGGCGACATCGGATACGCAGTATTTT	CASSQQATSDTQYF
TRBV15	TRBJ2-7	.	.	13	TGTGCCACCAGCAGAGGCAGGGAGGACGAGCAGTACTTC	CATSRGREDEQYF